The 26 T cell receptor beta chains below all came from one sample that was sequenced in a study of T cells expressing NK-cell markers. For each CDR3 protein, TCRdb gives one entry from its re-call of the 5' RACE reads, without DNA. In all, the sample yields roughly 420,000 distinct CDR3 sequences. Sequenced sample: blood T cells: a sorted CD56 or NKG2C T cell subset, CD4+ or CD8+ T cells, or bulk PBMC T cells (not recorded which). The source is a woman between 18 and 70 years old in good health.

The CDR3 here is CASSPDPSYEQYF. J is TRBJ2-7 and V is TRBV9. Germline V gene data show CDR1 as SGDLS and CDR2 as YYNGEE. The CDR3 has 13 residues.

V gene TRBV19 combines with J gene TRBJ1-5; there is no DNA to check the TCRdb D call of TRBD1. Germline CDR1 and CDR2: LNHDA and SQIVND (reference sequence). CDR3 length: 15 amino acids. CDR3 loop: CASSMSDRPNQPQHF.

The rearrangement uses TRBV7-8 and TRBJ1-1; checking the TCRdb D call of TRBD1 is not possible without DNA. The CDR3 spans 13 residues. Germline-derived CDR1 and CDR2 are SGHVS and FQNEAQ. The CDR3 region is CASSYGGGREAFF.

The chain employs TRBV6-1 and TRBJ2-1; TCRdb's D call of TRBD2 is untestable without DNA. This CDR3 has 14 amino acids. CDR1 and CDR2 from the germline V gene are MNHNS and SASEGT. The CDR3 spells CASSHEGVYNEQFF.

The genes are TRBV12-3 or TRBV12-4 and TRBJ2-1; the D call from TCRdb, TRBD1, cannot be confirmed without DNA. The CDR3 runs to 16 residues. The chain's CDR3 is CASSPRVGSSYNEQFF.

This rearrangement joins TRBV12-3 or TRBV12-4 to TRBJ2-3; TCRdb indicates TRBD1, and absent DNA this call remains unverified. The CDR3 is 15 amino acids. CDR3 loop: CASSFGGLGADTQYF.

This sequence joins TRBV24-1 and TRBJ2-7; TCRdb indicates TRBD1, and absent DNA this call remains unverified. The CDR3 length is 13 residues. Germline V CDR1 and CDR2: KGHDR, SFDVKD. The chain's CDR3 is CATSDGPGEQQYF.

The rearrangement uses TRBV5-1 and TRBJ1-4. CDR3 length: 17 residues. Germline V lookup: CDR1 SGHRS, CDR2 YFSETQ. The CDR3 reads CASSLGAGPGTNEKLFF.

V usage is TRBV20-1 and J usage is TRBJ2-7; TCRdb picks TRBD1, but there is no DNA to check that call. This CDR3 comprises 14 residues. Germline-derived CDR1 and CDR2 are DFQATT and SNEGSKA (reference sequence). CDR3 sequence: CSARDSAGAYEQYF.

V gene TRBV12-3 or TRBV12-4 combines with J gene TRBJ1-1. The CDR3 is made up of 12 amino acids. The CDR3 sequence is CASSLMNTEAFF.

The chain carries TRBV12-3 or TRBV12-4 and TRBJ2-1; without DNA, the TCRdb call of TRBD1 cannot be checked. The CDR3 covers 14 residues. This CDR3 is CASSLYRDRDEQFF.

This chain connects TRBV15 to TRBJ2-6. The CDR3 contains 18 residues. The V gene's germline CDR1 is LNHNV and CDR2 YYDKDF (reference sequence). The CDR3 protein is CATGRDQLPISGANVLTF.

CDR3 in amino acids: CASSLSGEKNIQYF. The chain employs TRBV5-1 and TRBJ2-4; TCRdb returns TRBD2, unconfirmable since there is no DNA. CDR3 length: 14 residues. Germline V gives CDR1 SGHRS, CDR2 YFSETQ.

This chain links TRBV4-2 with TRBJ2-7. This CDR3 has 16 amino acids. Per the germline V gene, CDR1 is LGHNA and CDR2 is YNFKEQ. CDR3 in amino acids: CASSQDRSTASYEQYF.

The rearrangement uses TRBV12-3 or TRBV12-4 and TRBJ2-1; without DNA, the TCRdb call of TRBD1 cannot be checked. The CDR3 loop spans 12 amino acids. The CDR3 region is CASGPPPREQFF.

The chain carries TRBV27 and TRBJ2-6. The germline gives CDR1 MNHEY, CDR2 SMNVEV (reference sequence). CDR3 length equals 17 residues. The CDR3: CASSPFGSHSGANVLTF.

The CDR3 loop is CASSLYWGDFYNSPLHF. The rearrangement uses TRBV27 and TRBJ1-6; TCRdb's D call of TRBD1 is untestable without DNA. The CDR3 extends over 17 amino acids. Germline CDR1 MNHEY, CDR2 SMNVEV (reference sequence).

V usage is TRBV25-1 and J usage is TRBJ2-7. CDR1 and CDR2 from the germline V gene are MGHDK and SYGVNS. CDR3 size: 12 residues. This chain's CDR3 is CASSRVGYEQYF.

V usage is TRBV9 and J usage is TRBJ1-1; TCRdb selects TRBD1, and the lack of DNA leaves this call unchecked. The germline gives CDR1 SGDLS, CDR2 YYNGEE. This CDR3 region has 14 residues. The CDR3 sequence is CASSPQDSYTEAFF.

This chain uses TRBV6-2 or TRBV6-3 with TRBJ2-1. The CDR3 runs to 11 residues. Germline lookup yields CDR1 MNHEY and CDR2 SVGEGT. The CDR3 loop is CASSYGVEQFF.

CDR3 in amino acids: CAWSPRLAAGELFF. The genes are TRBV30 and TRBJ2-2; the TCRdb call, TRBD2, lacks DNA for checking. This CDR3 is built from 14 residues. The germline gives CDR1 GTSNPN, CDR2 SVGIG (reference sequence).

V gene TRBV29-1 combines with J gene TRBJ2-3; TCRdb's D call, TRBD1, is unchecked because there is no DNA. From germline, CDR1 is SQVTM and CDR2 ANQGSEA. The CDR3 is 16 amino acids. CDR3 amino acids: CSVELGAGGSTDTQYF.

The genes are TRBV6-5 and TRBJ2-5; TCRdb picks TRBD1, but there is no DNA to check that call. Germline values: CDR1 MNHEY, CDR2 SVGAGI. The CDR3 totals 14 residues. CDR3 in amino acids: CASSYGGGGETQYF.

The chain carries TRBV6-1 and TRBJ2-1; TCRdb names TRBD1, which stays unverified in the absence of DNA. The V gene's germline CDR1 is MNHNS and CDR2 SASEGT. The CDR3 is made up of 15 amino acids. The CDR3: CASSQPGQQYNEQFF.

The V and J genes are TRBV20-1 and TRBJ1-2; TCRdb designates TRBD1, a call that cannot be tested without DNA. The CDR3 extends over 14 amino acids. Looked up from germline, CDR1 is DFQATT and CDR2 is SNEGSKA (reference sequence). CDR3 loop: CSARGDPRNSGYTF.

The V and J genes are TRBV29-1 and TRBJ1-4; TCRdb's assignment of TRBD1 cannot be checked, as there is no DNA. Germline V gene data show CDR1 as SQVTM and CDR2 as ANQGSEA. CDR3 length: 14 amino acids. CDR3 region: CSVTRDGLNEKLFF.